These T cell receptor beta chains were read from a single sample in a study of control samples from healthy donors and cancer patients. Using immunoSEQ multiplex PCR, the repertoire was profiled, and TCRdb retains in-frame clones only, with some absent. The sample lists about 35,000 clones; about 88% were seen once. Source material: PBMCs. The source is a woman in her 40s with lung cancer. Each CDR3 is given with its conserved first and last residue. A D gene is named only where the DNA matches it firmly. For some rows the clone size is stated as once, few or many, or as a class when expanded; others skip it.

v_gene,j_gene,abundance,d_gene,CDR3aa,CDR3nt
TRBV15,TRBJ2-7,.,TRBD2,CATRKGASGGSPYEQYF,TGTGCCACCAGAAAAGGGGCTAGCGGGGGGTCCCCCTACGAGCAGTACTTC
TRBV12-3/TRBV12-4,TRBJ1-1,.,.,CASSLENTEAFF,TGTGCCAGCAGTTTAGAGAACACTGAAGCTTTCTTT
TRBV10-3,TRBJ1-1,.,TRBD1,CAISQEGAAFF,TGTGCCATCAGCCAAGAGGGGGCAGCTTTCTTT
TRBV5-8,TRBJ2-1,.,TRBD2,CASSLGASGGAFVNEQFF,TGTGCCAGCAGCTTAGGGGCTAGCGGGGGAGCCTTCGTGAATGAGCAGTTCTTC
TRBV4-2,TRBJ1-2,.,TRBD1,CASSPRSGTDMNYGYTF,TGTGCCAGCAGCCCCCGATCCGGGACAGATATGAACTATGGCTACACCTTC
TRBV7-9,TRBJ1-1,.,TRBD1,CASSFDRGTEAFF,TGTGCCAGCAGTTTTGACAGGGGGACTGAAGCTTTCTTT
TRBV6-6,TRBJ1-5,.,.,CASNFRGEDQPQHF,TGTGCCAGCAACTTTCGGGGGGAAGATCAGCCCCAGCATTTT
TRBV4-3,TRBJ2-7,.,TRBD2,CASSQELAGGASYEQYF,TGCGCCAGCAGCCAAGAATTAGCGGGGGGTGCCTCCTACGAGCAGTACTTC
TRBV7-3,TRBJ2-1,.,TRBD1,CASSNSGTGISEQFF,TGTGCCAGCAGCAACTCCGGGACAGGGATATCTGAGCAGTTCTTC
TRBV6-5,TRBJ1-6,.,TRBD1,CARHAAGQGGSPLHF,TGTGCCAGGCACGCCGCGGGACAGGGGGGATCACCCCTCCACTTT
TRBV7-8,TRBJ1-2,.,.,CASSLGSEGLGYGYTF,TGTGCCAGCAGCTTAGGATCGGAGGGGTTGGGCTATGGCTACACCTTC
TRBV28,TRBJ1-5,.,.,CASSLYRGLGNQPQHF,TGTGCCAGCAGTTTATATCGGGGGTTGGGCAATCAGCCCCAGCATTTT
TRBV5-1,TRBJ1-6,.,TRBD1,CASSLGLNRGTESPLHF,TGCGCCAGCAGCTTGGGCCTGAACAGGGGGACGGAGTCACCCCTCCACTTT
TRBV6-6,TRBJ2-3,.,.,CASRTRDTQYF,TGTGCCAGCAGGACTAGGGATACGCAGTATTTT
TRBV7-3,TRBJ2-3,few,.,CASSLGPDTQYF,TGTGCCAGCAGCTTGGGCCCAGATACGCAGTATTTT
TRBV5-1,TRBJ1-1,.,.,CASSLTAMNTEAFF,TGCGCCAGCAGCTTAACAGCCATGAACACTGAAGCTTTCTTT
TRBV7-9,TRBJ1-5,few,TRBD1,CASSSQGYQPQHF,TGTGCCAGCAGCTCACAGGGGTATCAGCCCCAGCATTTT
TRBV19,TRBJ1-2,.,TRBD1,CASSINPDRHYGYTF,TGTGCCAGTAGTATAAACCCGGACAGGCACTATGGCTACACCTTC
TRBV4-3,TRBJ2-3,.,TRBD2,CASSLGGGTNTQYF,TGCGCCAGCAGTCTCGGGGGGGGAACTAATACGCAGTATTTT
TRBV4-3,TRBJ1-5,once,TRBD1,CASSQPDRGNQPQHF,TGCGCCAGCAGCCAGCCTGACAGGGGCAATCAGCCCCAGCATTTT
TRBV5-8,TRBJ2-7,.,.,CASSSAVRLVSYEQYF,TGTGCCAGCAGCTCGGCCGTCCGCCTAGTTTCCTACGAGCAGTACTTC
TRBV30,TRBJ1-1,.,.,CACRRQEGTEAFF,TGTGCCTGCCGCCGGCAGGAGGGGACTGAAGCTTTCTTT
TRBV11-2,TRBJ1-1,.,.,CASSTQAGARAFF,TGTGCCAGCAGCACTCAAGCCGGGGCCAGAGCTTTCTTT
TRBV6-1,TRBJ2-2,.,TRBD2,CASSDWDYAGTGELFF,TGTGCCAGCAGTGATTGGGACTATGCGGGCACCGGGGAGCTGTTTTTT
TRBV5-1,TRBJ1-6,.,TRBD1,CASSFGDRLNSPLHF,TGCGCCAGCAGCTTTGGGGACAGGCTTAATTCACCCCTCCACTTT
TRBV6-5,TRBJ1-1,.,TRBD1,CASSYPGQGKNTEAFF,TGTGCCAGCAGTTACCCCGGACAGGGGAAGAACACTGAAGCTTTCTTT
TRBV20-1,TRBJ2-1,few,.,CSASRAANPGNEQFF,TGCAGTGCTAGTCGGGCTGCAAATCCAGGCAATGAGCAGTTCTTC
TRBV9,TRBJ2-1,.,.,CASSVDVSVRSYNEQFF,TGTGCCAGCAGCGTAGATGTTAGCGTCCGGTCCTACAATGAGCAGTTCTTC
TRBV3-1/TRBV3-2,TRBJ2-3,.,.,CASTVGGHTQYF,TGTGCCAGCACCGTCGGCGGCCATACGCAGTATTTT
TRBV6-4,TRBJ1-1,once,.,CASRVTDSGTEAFF,TGTGCCAGCAGGGTGACAGACTCGGGTACTGAAGCTTTCTTT
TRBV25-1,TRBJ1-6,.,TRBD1,CASSDLGTGDNSPLHF,TGTGCCAGCAGTGACTTGGGGACAGGGGATAATTCACCCCTCCACTTT
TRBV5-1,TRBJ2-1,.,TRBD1,CASSSPQGAYNEQFF,TGCGCCAGCAGCTCGCCCCAGGGGGCGTACAATGAGCAGTTCTTC
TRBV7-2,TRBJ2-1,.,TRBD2,CASSSVLAGGRRYNEQFF,TGTGCCAGCAGCTCGGTTCTAGCGGGGGGGCGAAGGTACAATGAGCAGTTCTTC
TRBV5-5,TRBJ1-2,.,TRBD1,CASSLVVGTGPSDGYTF,TGTGCCAGCAGCTTGGTGGTAGGGACAGGTCCGAGTGATGGCTACACCTTC
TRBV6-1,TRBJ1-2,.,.,CASSEPGTSYGYTF,TGTGCCAGCAGTGAACCCGGGACGTCGTATGGCTACACCTTC